This T cell receptor beta chain was captured in a study of blood T cell repertoires in COVID-19. Looking at the study overall: The study drew acute and convalescent COVID-19 samples from the United States, Italy and Spain. In each case, the material was cDNA or gDNA derived from T cells, B-cell-depleted T cells, or PBMCs.

In the source study's methods: Reference gene primer amplification gave estimated nucleated cell counts. Using immunoSEQ multiplex PCR, the repertoire was profiled, and TCRdb retains in-frame clones only, with some absent. V and J calls and clone size are those listed in that table; D and trimming were worked out from the DNA. Here the sample spans under 200,000 clones, 84% being singletons. The germline gives CDR1 MNHEY, CDR2 SVGAGI. The CDR3 loop spans 14 amino acids. V dropped 8 bases and J dropped 5; count of bases not matched to a gene: 9. Patients in Seattle were enrolled during active infection, then followed longitudinally.

This sequence joins TRBV6-5 and TRBJ1-2; 9 bases are a match to TRBD1. Material for sequencing was peripheral blood. The TCR was taken from a woman aged 80 or over with COVID-19, enrolled during active disease. This CDR3 reads CASLTQGALYGYTF. In DNA, the CDR3 is TGTGCCAGCTTAACACAGGGGGCACTTTATGGCTACACCTTC.